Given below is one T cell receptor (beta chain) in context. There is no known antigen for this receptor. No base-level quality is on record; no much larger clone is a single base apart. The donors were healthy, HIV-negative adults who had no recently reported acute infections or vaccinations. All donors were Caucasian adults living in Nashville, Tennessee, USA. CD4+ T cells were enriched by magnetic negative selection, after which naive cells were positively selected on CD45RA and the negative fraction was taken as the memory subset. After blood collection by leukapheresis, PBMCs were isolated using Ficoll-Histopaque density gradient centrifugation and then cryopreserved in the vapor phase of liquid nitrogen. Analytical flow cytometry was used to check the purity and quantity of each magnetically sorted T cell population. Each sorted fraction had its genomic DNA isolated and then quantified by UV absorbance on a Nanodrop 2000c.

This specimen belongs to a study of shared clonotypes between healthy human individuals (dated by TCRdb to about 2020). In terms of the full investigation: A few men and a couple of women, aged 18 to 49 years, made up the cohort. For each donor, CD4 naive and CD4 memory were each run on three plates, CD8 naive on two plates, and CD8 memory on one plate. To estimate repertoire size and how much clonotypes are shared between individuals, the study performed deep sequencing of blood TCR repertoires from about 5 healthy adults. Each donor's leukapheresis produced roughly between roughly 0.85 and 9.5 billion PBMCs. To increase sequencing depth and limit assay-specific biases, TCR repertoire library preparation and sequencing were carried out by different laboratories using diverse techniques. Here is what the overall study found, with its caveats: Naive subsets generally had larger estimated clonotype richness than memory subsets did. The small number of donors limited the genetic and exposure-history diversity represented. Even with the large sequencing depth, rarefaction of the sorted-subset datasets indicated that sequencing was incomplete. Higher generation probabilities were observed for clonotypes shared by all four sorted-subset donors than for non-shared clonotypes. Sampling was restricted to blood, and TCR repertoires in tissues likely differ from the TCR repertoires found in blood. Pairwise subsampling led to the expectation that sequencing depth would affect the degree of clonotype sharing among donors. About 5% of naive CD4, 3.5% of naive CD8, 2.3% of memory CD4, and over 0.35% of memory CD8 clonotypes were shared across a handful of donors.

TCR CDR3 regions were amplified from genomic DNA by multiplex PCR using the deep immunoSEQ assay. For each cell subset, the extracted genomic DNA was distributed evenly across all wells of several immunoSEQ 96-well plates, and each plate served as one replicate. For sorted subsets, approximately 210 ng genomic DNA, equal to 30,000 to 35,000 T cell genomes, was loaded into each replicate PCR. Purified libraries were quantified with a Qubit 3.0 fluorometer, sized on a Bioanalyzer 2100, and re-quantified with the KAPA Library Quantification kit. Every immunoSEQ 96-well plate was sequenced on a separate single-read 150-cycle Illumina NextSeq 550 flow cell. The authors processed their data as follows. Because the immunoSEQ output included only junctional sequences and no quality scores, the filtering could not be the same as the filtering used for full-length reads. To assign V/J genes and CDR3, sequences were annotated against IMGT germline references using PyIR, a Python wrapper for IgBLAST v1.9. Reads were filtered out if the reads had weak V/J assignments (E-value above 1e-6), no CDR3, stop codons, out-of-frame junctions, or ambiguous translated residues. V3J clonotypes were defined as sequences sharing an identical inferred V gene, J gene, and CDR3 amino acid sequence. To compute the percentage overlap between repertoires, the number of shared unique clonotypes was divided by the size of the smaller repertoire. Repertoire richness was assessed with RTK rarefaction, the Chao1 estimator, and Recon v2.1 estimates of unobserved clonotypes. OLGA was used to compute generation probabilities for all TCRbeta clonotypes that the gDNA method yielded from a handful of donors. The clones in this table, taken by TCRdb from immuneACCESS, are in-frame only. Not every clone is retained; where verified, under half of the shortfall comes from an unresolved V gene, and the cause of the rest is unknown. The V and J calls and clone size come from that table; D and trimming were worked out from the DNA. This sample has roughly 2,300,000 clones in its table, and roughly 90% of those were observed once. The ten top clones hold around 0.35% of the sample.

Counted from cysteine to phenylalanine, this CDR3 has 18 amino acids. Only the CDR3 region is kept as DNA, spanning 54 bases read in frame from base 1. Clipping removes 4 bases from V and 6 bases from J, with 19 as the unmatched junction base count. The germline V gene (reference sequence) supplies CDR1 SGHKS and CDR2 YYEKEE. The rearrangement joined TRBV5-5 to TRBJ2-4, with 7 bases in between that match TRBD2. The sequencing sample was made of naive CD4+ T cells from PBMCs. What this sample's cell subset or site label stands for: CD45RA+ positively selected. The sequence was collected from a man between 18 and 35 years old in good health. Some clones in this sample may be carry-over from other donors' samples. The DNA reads TGTGCCAGCAGCCCCTTGGGGGGGTGGACGGGAGACTTAAACATTCAGTACTTC. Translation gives CASSPLGGWTGDLNIQYF.